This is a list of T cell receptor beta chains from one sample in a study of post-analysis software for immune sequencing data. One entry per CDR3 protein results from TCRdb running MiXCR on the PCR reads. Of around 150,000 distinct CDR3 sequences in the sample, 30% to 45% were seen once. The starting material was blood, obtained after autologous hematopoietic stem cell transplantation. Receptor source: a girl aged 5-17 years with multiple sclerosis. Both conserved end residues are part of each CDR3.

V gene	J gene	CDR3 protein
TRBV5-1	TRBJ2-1	CASSPIRSSWPQSSYNEQFF
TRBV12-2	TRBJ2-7	CASRLVWGLGGDYEQYF
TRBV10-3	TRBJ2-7	CAISESMGGRDEQYF
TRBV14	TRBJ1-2	CASSPGWGGYGYTF
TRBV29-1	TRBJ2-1	CSDEGVYNEQFF
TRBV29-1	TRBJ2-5	CSTLRQNEETQYF
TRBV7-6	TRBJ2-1	CASSSTGRPGHLYNEQFF
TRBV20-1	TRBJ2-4	CSARAGEEQYF
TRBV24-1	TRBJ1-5	CATQTGFGNQPQHF
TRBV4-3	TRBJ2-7	CASSQVLGQTFEQYF
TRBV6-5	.	CASSFGTSGSFYEQYF
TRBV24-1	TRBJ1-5	CATSPGWGNQPQHF
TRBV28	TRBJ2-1	CATLTSGASSYNEQFF
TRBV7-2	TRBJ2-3	CASSSPRTSGRVGTQYF
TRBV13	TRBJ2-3	CASSLWGTSTDTQYF
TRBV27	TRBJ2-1	CASSFLAGGPFPGEQFF
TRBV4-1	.	CAGSHLGSSSETQYF
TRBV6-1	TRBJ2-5	CASSARGVQETQYF
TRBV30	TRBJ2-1	CAWSGGGRAGSYNEQFF
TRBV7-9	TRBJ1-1	CASSLGYITEAFF
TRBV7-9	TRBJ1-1	CASSFPQGDTEAFF
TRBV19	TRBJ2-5	CASSDTRDSQETQYF
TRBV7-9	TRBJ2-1	CASSPPGVYNEQFF
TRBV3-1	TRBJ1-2	CTSTQGDYGGYTF
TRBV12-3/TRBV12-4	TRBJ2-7	CASTIGGTGLNEQYF
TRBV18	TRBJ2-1	CASSPPGPQGTSYNEQFF
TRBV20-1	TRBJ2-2	CSARPGHDSGELFF
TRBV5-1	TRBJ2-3	CASSSATGFEDTQYF